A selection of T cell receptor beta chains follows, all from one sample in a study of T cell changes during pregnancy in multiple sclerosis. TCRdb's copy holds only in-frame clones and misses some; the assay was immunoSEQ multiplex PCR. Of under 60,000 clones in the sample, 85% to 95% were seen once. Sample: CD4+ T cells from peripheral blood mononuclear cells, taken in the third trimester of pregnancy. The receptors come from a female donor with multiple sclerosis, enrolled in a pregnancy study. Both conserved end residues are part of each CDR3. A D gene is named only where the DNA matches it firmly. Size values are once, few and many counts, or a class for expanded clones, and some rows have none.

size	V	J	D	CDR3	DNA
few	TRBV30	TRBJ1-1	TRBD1	CACRQGVNTEAFF	TGTGCCTGCAGACAGGGAGTGAACACTGAAGCTTTCTTT
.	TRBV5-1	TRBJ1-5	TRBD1	CASSLLGQGDQPQHF	TGCGCCAGCAGCTTGTTAGGACAGGGGGATCAGCCCCAGCATTTT
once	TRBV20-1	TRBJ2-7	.	CSVPRGGEQYF	TGCAGTGTCCCTCGTGGCGGCGAGCAGTACTTC
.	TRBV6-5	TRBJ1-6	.	CASSRGGDYNSPLHF	TGTGCCAGCAGCCGCGGGGGAGACTATAATTCACCCCTCCACTTT
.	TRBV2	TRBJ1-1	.	CASAGRSMNTEAFF	TGTGCCAGTGCGGGACGGTCGATGAACACTGAAGCTTTCTTT
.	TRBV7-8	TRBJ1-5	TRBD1	CASSLGTGDLSNQPQHF	TGTGCCAGCAGCTTAGGGACAGGGGACCTTAGCAATCAGCCCCAGCATTTT
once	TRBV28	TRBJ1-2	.	CASSLGEGGYTF	TGTGCCAGCAGTTTAGGGGAGGGAGGCTACACCTTC
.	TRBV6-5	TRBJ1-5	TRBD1	CASSRDREGQPQHF	TGTGCCAGCAGCCGGGACAGGGAAGGTCAGCCCCAGCATTTT
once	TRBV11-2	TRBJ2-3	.	CASSLASLTDTQYF	TGTGCCAGCAGCTTAGCTAGCTTGACAGATACGCAGTATTTT
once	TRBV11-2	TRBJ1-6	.	CASSPAWTVNSPLHF	TGTGCCAGCAGCCCCGCGTGGACAGTAAATTCACCCCTCCACTTT
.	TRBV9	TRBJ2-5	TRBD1	CASSAGTGSGLETQYF	TGTGCCAGCAGCGCCGGGACAGGGTCGGGATTGGAGACCCAGTACTTC
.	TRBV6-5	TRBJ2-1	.	CASSTGNPHYNEQFF	TGTGCCAGCAGTACGGGGAACCCCCACTACAATGAGCAGTTCTTC
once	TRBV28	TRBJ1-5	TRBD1	CASSPVQGAGNRYSNQPQHF	TGTGCCAGCAGCCCAGTTCAGGGGGCAGGGAACCGCTATAGCAATCAGCCCCAGCATTTT
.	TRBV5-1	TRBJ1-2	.	CASSSGDGDYGYTF	TGCGCCAGCAGCTCAGGGGACGGAGATTATGGCTACACCTTC
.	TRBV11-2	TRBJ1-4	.	CASSLRRGTNEKLFF	TGTGCCAGCAGCTTACGGCGGGGGACTAATGAAAAACTGTTTTTT
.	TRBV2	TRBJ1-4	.	CASTPWEPFEKLFF	TGTGCCAGCACCCCGTGGGAGCCTTTCGAAAAACTGTTTTTT
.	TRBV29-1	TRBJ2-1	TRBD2	CSVAGLDEQFF	TGCAGCGTCGCCGGACTAGATGAGCAGTTCTTC
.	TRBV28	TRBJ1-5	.	CASSRSPNQPQHF	TGTGCCAGCAGTAGGAGCCCCAATCAGCCCCAGCATTTT
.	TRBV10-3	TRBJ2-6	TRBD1	CAISAGTGPSGANVLTF	TGTGCCATCAGTGCCGGGACAGGGCCCTCTGGGGCCAACGTCCTGACTTTC
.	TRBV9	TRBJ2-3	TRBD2	CASSATSGATSTDTQYF	TGTGCCAGCAGCGCGACTAGCGGGGCGACTAGCACAGATACGCAGTATTTT
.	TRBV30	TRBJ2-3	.	CAWSRDQTSTDTQYF	TGTGCCTGGAGCCGAGATCAAACTAGCACAGATACGCAGTATTTT
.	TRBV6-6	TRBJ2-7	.	CASSQGLGISEQYF	TGTGCCAGCAGCCAGGGTCTCGGTATAAGTGAGCAGTACTTC
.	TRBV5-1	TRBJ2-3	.	CASSLAYTDTQYF	TGCGCCAGCAGCTTGGCCTATACAGATACGCAGTATTTT